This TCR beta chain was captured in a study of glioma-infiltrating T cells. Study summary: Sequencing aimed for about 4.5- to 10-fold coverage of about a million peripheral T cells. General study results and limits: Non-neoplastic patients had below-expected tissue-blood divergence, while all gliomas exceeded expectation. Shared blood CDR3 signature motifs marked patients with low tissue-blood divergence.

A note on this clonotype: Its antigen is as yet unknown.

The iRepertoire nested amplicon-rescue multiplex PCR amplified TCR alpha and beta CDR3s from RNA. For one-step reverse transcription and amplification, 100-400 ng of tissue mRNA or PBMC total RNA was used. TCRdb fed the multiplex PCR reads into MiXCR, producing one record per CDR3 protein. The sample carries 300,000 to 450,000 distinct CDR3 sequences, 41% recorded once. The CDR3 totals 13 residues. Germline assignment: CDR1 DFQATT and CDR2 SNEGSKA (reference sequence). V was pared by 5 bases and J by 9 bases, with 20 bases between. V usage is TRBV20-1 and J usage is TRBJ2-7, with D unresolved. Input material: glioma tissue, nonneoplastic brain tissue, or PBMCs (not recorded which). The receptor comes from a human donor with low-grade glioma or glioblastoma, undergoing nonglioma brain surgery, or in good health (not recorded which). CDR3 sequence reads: CSAPPHRGLGQYF. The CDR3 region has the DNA TGCAGTGCTCCCCCGCACCGAGGCCTCGGGCAGTACTTC.